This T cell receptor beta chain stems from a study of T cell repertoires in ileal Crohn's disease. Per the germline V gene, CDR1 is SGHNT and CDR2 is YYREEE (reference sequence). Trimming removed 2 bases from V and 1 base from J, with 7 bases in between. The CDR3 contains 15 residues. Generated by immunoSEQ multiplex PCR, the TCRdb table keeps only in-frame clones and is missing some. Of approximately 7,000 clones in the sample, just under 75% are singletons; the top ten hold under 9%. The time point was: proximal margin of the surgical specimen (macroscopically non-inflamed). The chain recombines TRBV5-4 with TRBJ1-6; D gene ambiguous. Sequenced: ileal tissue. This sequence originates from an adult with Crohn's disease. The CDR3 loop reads CASSFPGSYNSPLHF. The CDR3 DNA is TGTGCCAGCAGCTTCCCGGGATCCTATAATTCACCCCTCCACTTT.